The 15 T cell receptor beta chains below all came from one sample that was sequenced in a study of control samples from healthy donors and cancer patients. The assay was immunoSEQ multiplex PCR, and TCRdb's table has in-frame clones only and misses some. Of about 150,000 clones listed, 90% to 95% are singletons. Sample: blood. These receptors were taken from a woman aged 35 to 49 in good health.

The CDR3 DNA follows: TGTGCCAGCAGCTTGGCACTGAGCACAGATACGCAGTATTTT. Translating gives CASSLALSTDTQYF. The V gene is TRBV7-9, the J gene TRBJ2-3; D is ambiguous. The germline CDR1 and CDR2 sequences are SEHNR and FQNEAQ (reference sequence). The CDR3 runs 14 residues. Trimming stripped 3 bases from V and 0 bases from J, with 7 bases between.

This chain connects TRBV6-6 to TRBJ1-5, with D possibly being TRBD1 (6 bases). Germline loops: CDR1 MNHNY, CDR2 SVGAGI (reference sequence). Trimming took off 5 bases at V and 2 bases at J, with 10 bases between the two ends. The CDR3 covers 14 residues. The CDR3 DNA is TGTGCCAGCAGTCCACGACAGGGCAATCAGCCCCAGCATTTT. Translation gives CASSPRQGNQPQHF.

The chain couples TRBV7-2 to TRBJ1-2; 8 nucleotides line up with TRBD1. The CDR3 is 14 residues long. V shed 5 bases, J shed 7 bases, and the junction held 9 bases outside the gene matches. Germline V CDR1 and CDR2: SGHTA, FQGNSA. The CDR3, as DNA: TGTGCCAGCAGCCTTAACAGGGGGGAGGGTGGCTACACCTTC. It translates to CASSLNRGEGGYTF. The whole variable domain, filled in from reference TRBV7-2 and TRBJ1-2, reads GAGVSQSPSNKVTEKGKDVELRCDPISGHTALYWYRQSLGQGLEFLIYFQGNSAPDKSGLPSDRFSAERTGGSVSTLTIQRTQQEDSAVYLCASSLNRGEGGYTFGSGTRLTVV.

This chain joins TRBV3-1 (or the pseudogene TRBV3-2) and TRBJ2-5; TRBD1 aligns across 8 bases. V was pared by 2 bases and J by 4 bases, with 0 bases of the junction left unmatched. The CDR3 is made up of 13 amino acids. CDR1 is LGHDT, CDR2 YNNKEL, per germline (reference sequence). CDR3 nucleotides: TGTGCCAGCAGCCAACAGGGGGCAGAGACCCAGTACTTC. Translation: CASSQQGAETQYF.

This clone came up once. The V and J genes are TRBV24-1 and TRBJ2-5, with D hard to call. The CDR3 is made up of 14 amino acids. V was cut by 5 bases and J by 2 bases, with 11 bases left in between. Germline loops: CDR1 KGHDR, CDR2 SFDVKD. The CDR3 region has the DNA TGTGCCACCAGTGCCGGGTTTGGGCAAGAGACCCAGTACTTC. Amino acids: CATSAGFGQETQYF.

This clone was detected only a few times. The DNA of the CDR3 is TGTGCCCGCGCTCGGGACTCCACAGATACGCAGTATTTT. Protein sequence: CARARDSTDTQYF. The J gene is TRBJ2-3, the V gene TRBV30; D is possibly TRBD2 (6 bases). Trimming took 8 bases from V and 2 from J, leaving 14 bases between them. Germline V CDR1 and CDR2: GTSNPN, SVGIG (reference sequence). The CDR3 has 13 residues.

For this clone: Within the sample, other DNA sequences also encode this same CDR3. This CDR3 is CASSPRASSYNEQFF. The CDR3 DNA sequence: TGTGCCAGCTCACCCAGAGCGTCCTCCTACAATGAGCAGTTCTTC. The chain carries TRBV18 and TRBJ2-1; D is unclear. The ends were cut back, 3 bases at V and 0 bases at J, with 9 bases in the middle. Germline assignment: CDR1 KGHSH and CDR2 LQKENI. The CDR3 runs to 15 residues.

J is TRBJ1-2 and V is TRBV19; D is unclear. V lost 0 bases and J 0 bases, leaving 8 bases between the germline ends. The CDR3 runs to 15 residues. Germline V lookup: CDR1 LNHDA, CDR2 SQIVND (reference sequence). The DNA of the CDR3 is TGTGCCAGTAGTATAGACCTCCAAGCTAACTATGGCTACACCTTC. It specifies CASSIDLQANYGYTF.

The rearrangement joins TRBV5-1 to TRBJ2-3; D gene ambiguous. Trimming removed 0 bases from V and 3 bases from J, with 11 bases in between. Germline V gene sequence: CDR1 SGHRS, CDR2 YFSETQ. The CDR3 is 15 residues long. This CDR3 reads CASSLDLPSTDTQYF. CDR3 bases: TGCGCCAGCAGCTTGGACTTGCCCTCAACAGATACGCAGTATTTT.

The chain is built from TRBV27 and TRBJ2-1; weak D call: TRBD1 (5 bases). The V and J ends lost 3 bases and 4 bases respectively, with 10 bases between them. The length of the CDR3 is 14 residues. Germline lookup yields CDR1 MNHEY and CDR2 SMNVEV (reference sequence). The CDR3 region has the DNA TGTGCCAGCAGTTTCAGGGAAGGGTACAATGAGCAGTTCTTC. It yields the protein CASSFREGYNEQFF.

The chain joins TRBV20-1 to TRBJ1-1, with TRBD1 matching over 10 bases. The J segment lost 5 bases and the V segment lost 3 bases, leaving 6 bases of the junction unmatched. The CDR3 covers 14 residues. From germline, CDR1 is DFQATT and CDR2 SNEGSKA (reference sequence). The CDR3 here is CSASETGGFTEAFF. In nucleotides, the CDR3 is TGCAGTGCTAGTGAGACAGGGGGCTTTACTGAAGCTTTCTTT.

This sequence joins TRBV4-3 and TRBJ1-6; no clear D. The V gene lost 6 bases and the J gene lost 9 bases, with 15 bases spanning the gap. In germline, CDR1 is LGHNA, CDR2 YSLEER. The CDR3 consists of 14 residues. CDR3 amino acids: CASRTSQVGSPLHF. The DNA for the CDR3 is TGCGCCAGCAGGACGTCGCAAGTAGGTTCACCCCTCCACTTT.

The chain couples TRBV6-5 to TRBJ2-2; D ambiguous. Germline CDR1 is MNHEY and CDR2 is SVGAGI. The CDR3 loop spans 15 amino acids. V lost 0 bases and J 2 bases, leaving 7 bases between the germline ends. Here the CDR3 reads CASSYSVVNTGELFF. The CDR3 DNA sequence: TGTGCCAGCAGTTACTCGGTAGTTAACACCGGGGAGCTGTTTTTT.

The chain links TRBV7-9 to TRBJ1-2; 8 bases align to TRBD1. The V and J ends lost 4 bases and 3 bases, in that order; junction bases with no gene match: 4. This CDR3 has 14 residues. Germline V gives CDR1 SEHNR, CDR2 FQNEAQ (reference sequence). The CDR3 region is CASSSGQGDYGYTF. The CDR3 nucleotides read TGTGCCAGCAGCTCAGGACAGGGAGACTATGGCTACACCTTC.

This chain connects TRBV11-2 to TRBJ1-1, with D maybe TRBD1 (5 bases). V lost 3 bases, J lost 5 bases, and 13 bases lay in between. CDR3 length: 14 residues. Germline values: CDR1 SGHAT, CDR2 FQNNGV. CDR3 loop: CASSFQGRGTEAFF. The CDR3 region has the DNA TGTGCCAGCAGCTTTCAGGGAAGGGGTACTGAAGCTTTCTTT.